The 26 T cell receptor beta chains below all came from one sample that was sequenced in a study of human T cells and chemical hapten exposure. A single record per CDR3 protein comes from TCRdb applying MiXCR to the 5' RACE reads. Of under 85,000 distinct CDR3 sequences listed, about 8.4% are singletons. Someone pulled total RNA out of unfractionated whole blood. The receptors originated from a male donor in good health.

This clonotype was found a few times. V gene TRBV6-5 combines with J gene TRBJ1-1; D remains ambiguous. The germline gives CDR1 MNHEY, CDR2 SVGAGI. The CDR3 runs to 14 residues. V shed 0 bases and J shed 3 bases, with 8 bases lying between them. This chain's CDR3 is CASSYSGRDTEAFF. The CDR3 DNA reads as TGTGCCAGCAGTTACTCCGGACGGGACACTGAAGCTTTCTTT.

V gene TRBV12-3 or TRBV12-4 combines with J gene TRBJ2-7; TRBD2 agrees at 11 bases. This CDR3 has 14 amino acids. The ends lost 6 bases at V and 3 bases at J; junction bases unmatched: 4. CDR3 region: CASSPSGRSYEQYF. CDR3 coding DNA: TGTGCCAGCAGCCCTAGCGGGAGGAGCTACGAGCAGTACTTC.

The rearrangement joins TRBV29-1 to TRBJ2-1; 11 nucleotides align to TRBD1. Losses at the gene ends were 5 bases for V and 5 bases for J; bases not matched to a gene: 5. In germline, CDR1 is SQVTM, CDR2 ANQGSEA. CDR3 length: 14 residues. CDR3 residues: CSVRDRGWDNEQFF. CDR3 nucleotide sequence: TGCAGCGTTCGGGACAGGGGGTGGGACAATGAGCAGTTCTTC.

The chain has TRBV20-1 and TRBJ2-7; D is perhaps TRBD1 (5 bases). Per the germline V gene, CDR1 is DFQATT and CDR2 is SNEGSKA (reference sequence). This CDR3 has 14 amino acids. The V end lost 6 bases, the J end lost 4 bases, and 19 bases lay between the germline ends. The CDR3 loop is CSASPPDRFYEQYF. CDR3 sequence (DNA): TGCAGTGCCAGTCCCCCCGACAGATTTTACGAGCAGTACTTC.

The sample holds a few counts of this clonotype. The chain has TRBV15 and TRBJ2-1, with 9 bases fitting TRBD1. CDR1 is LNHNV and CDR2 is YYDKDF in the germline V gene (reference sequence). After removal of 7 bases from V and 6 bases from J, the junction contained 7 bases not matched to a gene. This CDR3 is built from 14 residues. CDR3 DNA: TGTGCCACCACCGCGGACAGGGGCAGCAATGAGCAGTTCTTC. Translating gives CATTADRGSNEQFF.

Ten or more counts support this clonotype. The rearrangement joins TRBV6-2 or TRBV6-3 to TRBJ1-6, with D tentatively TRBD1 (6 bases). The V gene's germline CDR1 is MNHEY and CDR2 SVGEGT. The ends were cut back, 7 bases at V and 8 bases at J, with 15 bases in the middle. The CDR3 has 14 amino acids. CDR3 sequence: CASTKEGGDSPLHF. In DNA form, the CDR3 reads TGTGCCAGCACCAAAGAGGGGGGGGATTCACCCCTCCACTTT.

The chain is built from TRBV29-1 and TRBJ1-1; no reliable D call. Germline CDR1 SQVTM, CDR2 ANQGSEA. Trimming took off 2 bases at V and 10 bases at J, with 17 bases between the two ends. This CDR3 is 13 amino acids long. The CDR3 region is CSVESDGHLGAFF. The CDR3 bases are TGCAGCGTTGAAAGTGACGGCCACCTGGGAGCTTTCTTT.

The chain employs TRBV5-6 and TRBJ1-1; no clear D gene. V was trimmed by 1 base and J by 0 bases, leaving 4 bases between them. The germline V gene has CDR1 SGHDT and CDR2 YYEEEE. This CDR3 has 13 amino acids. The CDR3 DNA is TGTGCCAGCAGCTTGCATCTGAACACTGAAGCTTTCTTT. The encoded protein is CASSLHLNTEAFF.

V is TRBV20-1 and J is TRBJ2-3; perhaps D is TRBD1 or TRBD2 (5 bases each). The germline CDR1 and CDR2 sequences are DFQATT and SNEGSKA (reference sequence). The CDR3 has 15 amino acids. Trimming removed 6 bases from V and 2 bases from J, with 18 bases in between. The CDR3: CSALSMGVYTDTQYF. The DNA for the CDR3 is TGCAGTGCCTTAAGTATGGGGGTCTACACAGATACGCAGTATTTT.

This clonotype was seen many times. CDR3 sequence: CATSTRGTTGELFF. In nucleotides, the CDR3 is TGTGCCACCAGCACTAGGGGTACCACCGGGGAGCTGTTTTTT. This chain connects TRBV15 to TRBJ2-2; D possibly corresponds to TRBD1 (5 bases). Trimming left V 4 bases short and J 4 bases short, with 10 bases between. The CDR3 has 14 amino acids. From germline, CDR1 is LNHNV and CDR2 YYDKDF (reference sequence).

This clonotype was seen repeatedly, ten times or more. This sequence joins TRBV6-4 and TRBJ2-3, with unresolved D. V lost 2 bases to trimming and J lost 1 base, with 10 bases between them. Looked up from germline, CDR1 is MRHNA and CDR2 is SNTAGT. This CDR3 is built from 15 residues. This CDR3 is CASSDGVGRTDTQYF. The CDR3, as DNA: TGTGCCAGCAGTGACGGGGTAGGCCGCACAGATACGCAGTATTTT.

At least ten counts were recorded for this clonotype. CDR3 amino acids: CSVADRQPSGANVLTF. The CDR3 DNA reads TGCAGCGTAGCAGACAGGCAACCCTCTGGGGCCAACGTCCTGACTTTC. The J gene is TRBJ2-6, the V gene TRBV29-1; the D gene is possibly TRBD1 (6 bases). V lost 6 bases and J lost 0, with 15 bases in between. CDR3 size: 16 residues. Germline loops: CDR1 SQVTM, CDR2 ANQGSEA. The full variable domain, its missing parts supplied by reference TRBV29-1 and TRBJ2-6, is SAVISQKPSRDICQRGTSLTIQCQVDSQVTMMFWYRQQPGQSLTLIATANQGSEATYESGFVIDKFPISRPNLTFSTLTVSNMSPEDSSIYLCSVADRQPSGANVLTFGAGSRLTVL.

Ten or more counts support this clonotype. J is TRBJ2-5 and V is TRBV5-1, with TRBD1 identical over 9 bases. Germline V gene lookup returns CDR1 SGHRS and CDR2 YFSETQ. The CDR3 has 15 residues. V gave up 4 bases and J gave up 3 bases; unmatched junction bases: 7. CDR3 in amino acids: CASSPFGDREETQYF. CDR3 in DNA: TGCGCCAGCAGCCCCTTTGGGGACAGGGAAGAGACCCAGTACTTC.

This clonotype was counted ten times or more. The CDR3 nucleotides are TGTGCCAGCAGCTTTCTAGCGGGGGAAAACTCCTACAATGAGCAGTTCTTC. Its protein product is CASSFLAGENSYNEQFF. V is TRBV11-1 and J is TRBJ2-1; 10 bases fit TRBD2. In germline, CDR1 is SGHAT, CDR2 FQDESV (reference sequence). The CDR3 is 17 residues long. With V trimmed by 3 bases and J by 0 bases, 5 bases remained unmatched.

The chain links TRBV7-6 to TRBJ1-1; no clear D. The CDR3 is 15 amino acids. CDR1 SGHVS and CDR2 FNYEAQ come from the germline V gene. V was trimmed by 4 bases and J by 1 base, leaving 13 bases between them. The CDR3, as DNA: TGTGCCAGCAGCTCAACACCAGGTGGGAACACTGAAGCTTTCTTT. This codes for CASSSTPGGNTEAFF.

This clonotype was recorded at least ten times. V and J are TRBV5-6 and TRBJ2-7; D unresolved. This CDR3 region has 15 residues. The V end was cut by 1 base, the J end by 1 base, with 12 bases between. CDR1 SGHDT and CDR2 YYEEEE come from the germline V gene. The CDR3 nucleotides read TGTGCCAGCAGCTTGTACAAGTCGTATTCCTACGAGCAGTACTTC. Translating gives CASSLYKSYSYEQYF. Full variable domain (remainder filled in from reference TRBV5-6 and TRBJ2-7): DAGVTQSPTHLIKTRGQQVTLRCSPKSGHDTVSWYQQALGQGPQFIFQYYEEEERQRGNFPDRFSGHQFPNYSSELNVNALLLGDSALYLCASSLYKSYSYEQYFGPGTRLTVT.

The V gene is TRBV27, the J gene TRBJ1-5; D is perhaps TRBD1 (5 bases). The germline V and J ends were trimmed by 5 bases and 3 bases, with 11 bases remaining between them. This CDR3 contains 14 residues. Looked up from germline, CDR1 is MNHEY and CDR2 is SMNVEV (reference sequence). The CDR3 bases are TGTGCCAGCAGTGCCGACAGTGACAATCAGCCCCAGCATTTT. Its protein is CASSADSDNQPQHF.

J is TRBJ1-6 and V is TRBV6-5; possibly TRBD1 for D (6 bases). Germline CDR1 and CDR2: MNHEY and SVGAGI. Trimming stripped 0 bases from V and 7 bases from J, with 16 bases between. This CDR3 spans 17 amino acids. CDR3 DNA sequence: TGTGCCAGCAGTTACTCGAATACTCGGGGGCGGAATTCACCCCTCCACTTT. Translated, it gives CASSYSNTRGRNSPLHF.

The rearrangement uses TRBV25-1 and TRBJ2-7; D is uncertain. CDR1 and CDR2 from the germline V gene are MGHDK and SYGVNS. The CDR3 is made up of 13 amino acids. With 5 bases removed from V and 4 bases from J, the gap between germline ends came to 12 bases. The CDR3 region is CASSHPPEYEQYF. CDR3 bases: TGTGCCAGCAGTCACCCACCCGAATACGAGCAGTACTTC.

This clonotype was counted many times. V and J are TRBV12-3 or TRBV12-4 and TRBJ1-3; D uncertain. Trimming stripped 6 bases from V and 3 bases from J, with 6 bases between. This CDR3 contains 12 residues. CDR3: CASRVGGNTIYF. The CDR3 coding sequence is TGTGCCAGCAGAGTCGGTGGAAACACCATATATTTT.

The CDR3 loop reads CASSESSPGGRGNTIYF. The CDR3 nucleotides read TGTGCCAGCAGTGAATCATCGCCAGGGGGCCGGGGAAACACCATATATTTT. The chain carries TRBV25-1 and TRBJ1-3; 8 bases map to TRBD1. The germline V gene encodes CDR1 MGHDK and CDR2 SYGVNS. This CDR3 region has 17 residues. Trimming removed 1 base from V and 4 bases from J; junction bases left unmatched: 9.

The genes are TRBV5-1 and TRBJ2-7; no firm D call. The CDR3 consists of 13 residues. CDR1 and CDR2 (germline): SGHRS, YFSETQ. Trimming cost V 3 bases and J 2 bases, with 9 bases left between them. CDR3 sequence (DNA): TGCGCCAGCAGCTCACTTACCACCTACGAGCAGTACTTC. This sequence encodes CASSSLTTYEQYF.

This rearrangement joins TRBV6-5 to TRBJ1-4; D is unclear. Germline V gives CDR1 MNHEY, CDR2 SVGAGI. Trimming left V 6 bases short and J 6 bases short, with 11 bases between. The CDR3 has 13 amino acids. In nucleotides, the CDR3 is TGTGCCAGCAGGCCCCGTGGGGATGAAAAACTGTTTTTT. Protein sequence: CASRPRGDEKLFF.

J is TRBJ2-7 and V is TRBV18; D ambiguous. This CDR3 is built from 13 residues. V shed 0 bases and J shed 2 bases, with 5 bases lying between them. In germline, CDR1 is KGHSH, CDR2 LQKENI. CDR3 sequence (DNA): TGTGCCAGCTCACCACCCAGGACCTACGAGCAGTACTTC. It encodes CASSPPRTYEQYF.

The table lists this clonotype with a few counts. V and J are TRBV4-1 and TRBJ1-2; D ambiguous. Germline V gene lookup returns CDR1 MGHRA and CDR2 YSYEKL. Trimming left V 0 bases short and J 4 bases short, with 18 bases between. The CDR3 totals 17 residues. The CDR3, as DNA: TGCGCCAGCAGCCAAGATTGGTCGGTTGCCCCTATCTATGGCTACACCTTC. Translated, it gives CASSQDWSVAPIYGYTF.

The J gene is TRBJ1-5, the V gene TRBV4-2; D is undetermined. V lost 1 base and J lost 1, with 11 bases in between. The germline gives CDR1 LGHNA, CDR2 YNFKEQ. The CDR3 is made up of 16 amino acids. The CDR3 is CASSQAGFSSNQPQHF. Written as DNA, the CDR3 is TGTGCCAGCAGCCAAGCGGGGTTTTCGAGCAATCAGCCCCAGCATTTT.